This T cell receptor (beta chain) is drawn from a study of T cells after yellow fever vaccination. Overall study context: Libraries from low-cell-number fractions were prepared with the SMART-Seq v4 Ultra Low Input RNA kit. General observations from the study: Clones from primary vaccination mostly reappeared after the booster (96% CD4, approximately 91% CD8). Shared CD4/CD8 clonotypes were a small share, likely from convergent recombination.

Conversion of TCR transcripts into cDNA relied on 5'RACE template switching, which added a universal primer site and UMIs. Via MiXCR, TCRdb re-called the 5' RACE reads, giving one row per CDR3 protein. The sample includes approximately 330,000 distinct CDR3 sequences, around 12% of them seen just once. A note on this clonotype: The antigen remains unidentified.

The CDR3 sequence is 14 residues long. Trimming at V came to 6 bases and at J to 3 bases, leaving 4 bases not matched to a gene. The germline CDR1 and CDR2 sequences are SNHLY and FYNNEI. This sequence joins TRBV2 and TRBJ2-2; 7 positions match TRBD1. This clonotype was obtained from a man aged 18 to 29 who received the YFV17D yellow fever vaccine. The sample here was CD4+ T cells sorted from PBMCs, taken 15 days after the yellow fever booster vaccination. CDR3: CASRGTGDTGELFF. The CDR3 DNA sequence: TGTGCCAGCAGGGGCACAGGGGACACCGGGGAGCTGTTTTTT.